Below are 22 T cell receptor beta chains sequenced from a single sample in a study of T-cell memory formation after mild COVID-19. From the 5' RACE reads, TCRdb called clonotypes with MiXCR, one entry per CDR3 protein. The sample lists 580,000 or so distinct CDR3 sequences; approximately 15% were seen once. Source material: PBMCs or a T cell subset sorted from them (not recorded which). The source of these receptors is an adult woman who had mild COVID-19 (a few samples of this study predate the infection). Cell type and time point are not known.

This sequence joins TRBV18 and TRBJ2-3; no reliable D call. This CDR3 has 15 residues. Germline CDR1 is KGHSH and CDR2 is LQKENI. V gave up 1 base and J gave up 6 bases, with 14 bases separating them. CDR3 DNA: TGTGCCAGCTCACCACTAGACTCCGTCCCCGATACGCAGTATTTT. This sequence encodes CASSPLDSVPDTQYF.

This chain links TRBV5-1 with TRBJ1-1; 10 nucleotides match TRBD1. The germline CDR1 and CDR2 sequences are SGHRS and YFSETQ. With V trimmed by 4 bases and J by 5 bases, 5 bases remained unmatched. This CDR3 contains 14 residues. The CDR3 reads CASSRGQGPTEAFF. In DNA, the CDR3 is TGCGCCAGCAGCCGGGGACAGGGGCCGACTGAAGCTTTCTTT.

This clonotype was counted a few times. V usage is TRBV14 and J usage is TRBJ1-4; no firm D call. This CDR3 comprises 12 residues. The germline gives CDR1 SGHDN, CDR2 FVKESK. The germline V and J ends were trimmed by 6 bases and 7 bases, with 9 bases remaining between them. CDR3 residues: CASSHTFEKLFF. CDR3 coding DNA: TGTGCCAGCAGTCACACCTTTGAAAAACTGTTTTTT. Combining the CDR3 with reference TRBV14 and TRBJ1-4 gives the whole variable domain EAGVTQFPSHSVIEKGQTVTLRCDPISGHDNLYWYRRVMGKEIKFLLHFVKESKQDESGMPNNRFLAERTGGTYSTLKVQPAELEDSGVYFCASSHTFEKLFFGSGTQLSVL.

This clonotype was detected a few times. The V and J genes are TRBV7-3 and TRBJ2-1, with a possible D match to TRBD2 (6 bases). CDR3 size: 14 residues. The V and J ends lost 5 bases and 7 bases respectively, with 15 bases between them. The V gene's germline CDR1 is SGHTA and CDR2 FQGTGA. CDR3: CASSPLAVGNEQFF. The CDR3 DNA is TGTGCCAGCAGCCCACTAGCTGTGGGTAATGAGCAGTTCTTC.

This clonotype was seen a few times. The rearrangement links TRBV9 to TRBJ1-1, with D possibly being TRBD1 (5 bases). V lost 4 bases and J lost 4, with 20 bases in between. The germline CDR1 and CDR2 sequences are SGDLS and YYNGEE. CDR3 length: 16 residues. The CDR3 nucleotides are TGTGCCAGCAGCCCCCAACCGAGGGGTATTATCACTGAAGCTTTCTTT. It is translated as CASSPQPRGIITEAFF.

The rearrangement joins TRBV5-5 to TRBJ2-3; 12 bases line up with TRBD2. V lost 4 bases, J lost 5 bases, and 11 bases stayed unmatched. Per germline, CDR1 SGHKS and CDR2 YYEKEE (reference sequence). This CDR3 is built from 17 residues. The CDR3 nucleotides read TGTGCCAGCAGCCGGATCCCTAGCGGGGGGGCAGGAGATACGCAGTATTTT. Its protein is CASSRIPSGGAGDTQYF.

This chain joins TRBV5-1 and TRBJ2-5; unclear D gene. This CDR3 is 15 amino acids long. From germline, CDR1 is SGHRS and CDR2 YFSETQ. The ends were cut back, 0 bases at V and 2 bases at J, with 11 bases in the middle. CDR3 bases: TGCGCCAGCAGCTTGGGTCTGGAGTTGCAAGAGACCCAGTACTTC. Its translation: CASSLGLELQETQYF.

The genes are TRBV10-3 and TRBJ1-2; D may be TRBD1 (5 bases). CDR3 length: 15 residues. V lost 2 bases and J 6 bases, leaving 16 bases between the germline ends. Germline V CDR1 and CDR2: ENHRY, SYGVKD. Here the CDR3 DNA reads TGTGCCATCAGTGAGCCGAGTAGGGGAGTGGATGGCTACACCTTC. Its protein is CAISEPSRGVDGYTF.

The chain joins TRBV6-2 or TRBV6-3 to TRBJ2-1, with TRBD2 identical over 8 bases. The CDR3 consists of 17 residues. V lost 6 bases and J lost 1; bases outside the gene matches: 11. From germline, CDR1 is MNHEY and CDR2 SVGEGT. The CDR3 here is CASRPHLTSGSYNEQFF. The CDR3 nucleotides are TGTGCCAGCAGGCCCCACCTTACTAGCGGTTCCTACAATGAGCAGTTCTTC.

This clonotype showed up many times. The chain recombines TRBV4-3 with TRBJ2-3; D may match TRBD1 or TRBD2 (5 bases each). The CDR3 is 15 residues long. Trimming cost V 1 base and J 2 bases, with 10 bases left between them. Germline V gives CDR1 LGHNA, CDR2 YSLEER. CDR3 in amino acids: CASSQAYGTTDTQYF. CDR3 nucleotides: TGCGCCAGCAGCCAAGCATACGGGACCACAGATACGCAGTATTTT.

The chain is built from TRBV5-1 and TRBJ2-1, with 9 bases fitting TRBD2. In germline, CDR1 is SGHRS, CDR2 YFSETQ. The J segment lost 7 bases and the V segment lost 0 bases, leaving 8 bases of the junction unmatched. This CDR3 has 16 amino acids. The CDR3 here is CASSLVPAGGRNEQFF. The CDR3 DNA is TGCGCCAGCAGCTTGGTCCCAGCGGGGGGCCGGAATGAGCAGTTCTTC.

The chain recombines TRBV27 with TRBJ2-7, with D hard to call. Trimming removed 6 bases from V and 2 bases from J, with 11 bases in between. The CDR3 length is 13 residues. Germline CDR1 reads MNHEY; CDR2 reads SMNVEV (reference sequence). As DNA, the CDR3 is TGTGCCAGCAGATCTGCAGGCCCCTACGAGCAGTACTTC. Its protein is CASRSAGPYEQYF.

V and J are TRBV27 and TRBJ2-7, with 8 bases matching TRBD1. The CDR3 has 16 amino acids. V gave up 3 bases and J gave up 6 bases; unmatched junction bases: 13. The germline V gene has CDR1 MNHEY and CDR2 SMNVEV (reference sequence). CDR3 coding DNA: TGTGCCAGCAGTTTCGGTGGTGGGACAGGAGGGTCCGAGCAGTACTTC. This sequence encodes CASSFGGGTGGSEQYF.

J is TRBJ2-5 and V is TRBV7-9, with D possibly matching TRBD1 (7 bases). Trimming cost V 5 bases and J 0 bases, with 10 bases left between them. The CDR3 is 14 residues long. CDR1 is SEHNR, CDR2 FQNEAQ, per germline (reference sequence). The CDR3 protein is CASSPGGYQETQYF. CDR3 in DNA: TGTGCCAGCAGCCCAGGGGGGTACCAAGAGACCCAGTACTTC.

The CDR3 sequence: CAWSVRGGGGSWEQFF. The CDR3 DNA is TGTGCCTGGAGCGTACGCGGCGGGGGGGGTTCTTGGGAGCAGTTCTTC. The chain has TRBV30 and TRBJ2-1; 9 bases agree with TRBD2. CDR3 length: 16 amino acids. V lost 3 bases and J lost 10; bases outside the gene matches: 16. Germline lookup yields CDR1 GTSNPN and CDR2 SVGIG (reference sequence).

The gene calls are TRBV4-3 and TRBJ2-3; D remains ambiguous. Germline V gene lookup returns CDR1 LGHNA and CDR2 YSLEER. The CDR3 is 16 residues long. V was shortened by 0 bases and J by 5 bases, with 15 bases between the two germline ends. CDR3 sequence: CASSQDNLWDQDTQYF. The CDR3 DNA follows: TGCGCCAGCAGCCAAGATAATCTGTGGGATCAAGATACGCAGTATTTT.

CDR3 in amino acids: CASSPPGYPEAFF. Here the CDR3 DNA reads TGTGCCAGCAGCCCCCCGGGATACCCTGAAGCTTTCTTT. This chain links TRBV7-2 with TRBJ1-1; D is unclear. The CDR3 is 13 amino acids. CDR1 and CDR2 from the germline V gene are SGHTA and FQGNSA. Trimming pared 5 bases from V and 6 bases from J, leaving 13 bases between.

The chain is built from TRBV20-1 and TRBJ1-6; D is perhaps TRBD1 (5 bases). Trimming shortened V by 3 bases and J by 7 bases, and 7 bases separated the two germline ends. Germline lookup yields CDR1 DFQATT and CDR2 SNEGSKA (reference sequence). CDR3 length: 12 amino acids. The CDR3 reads CSARGGNSPLHF. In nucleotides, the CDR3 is TGCAGTGCTAGGGGGGGAAATTCACCCCTCCACTTT.

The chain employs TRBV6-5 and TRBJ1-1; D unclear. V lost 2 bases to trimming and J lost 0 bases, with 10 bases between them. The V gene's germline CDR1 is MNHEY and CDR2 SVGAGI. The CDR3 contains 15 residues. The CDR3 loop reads CASSYEGSMNTEAFF. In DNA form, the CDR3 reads TGTGCCAGCAGTTACGAGGGCTCCATGAACACTGAAGCTTTCTTT.

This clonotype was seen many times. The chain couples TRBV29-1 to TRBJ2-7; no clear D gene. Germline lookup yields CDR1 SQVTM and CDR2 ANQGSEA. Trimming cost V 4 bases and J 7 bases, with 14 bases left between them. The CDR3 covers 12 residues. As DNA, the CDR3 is TGCAGCGTTGGTGGCCACTTGGGGGAGCAGTACTTC. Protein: CSVGGHLGEQYF.

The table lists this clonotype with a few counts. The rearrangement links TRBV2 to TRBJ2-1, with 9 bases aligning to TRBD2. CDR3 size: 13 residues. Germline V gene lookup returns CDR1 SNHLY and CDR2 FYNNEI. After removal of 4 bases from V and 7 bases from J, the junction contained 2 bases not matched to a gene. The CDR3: CASSGLAGNEQFF. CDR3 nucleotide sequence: TGTGCCAGCAGTGGTCTAGCGGGGAATGAGCAGTTCTTC.

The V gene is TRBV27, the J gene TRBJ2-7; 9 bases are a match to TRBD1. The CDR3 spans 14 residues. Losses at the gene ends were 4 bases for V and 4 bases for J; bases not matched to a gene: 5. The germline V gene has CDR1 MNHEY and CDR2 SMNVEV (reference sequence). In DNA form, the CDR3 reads TGTGCCAGCAGTTCACGACAGGGGGGGTACGAGCAGTACTTC. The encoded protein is CASSSRQGGYEQYF.